This T cell receptor (beta chain) emerged from a study of shared clonotypes between healthy human individuals. The CDR3 runs 16 residues. In germline, CDR1 is SGHTA, CDR2 FQGTGA. The germline V and J ends were trimmed by 2 bases and 1 base, with 14 bases remaining between them. Recent vaccinations or acute infections were absent in the healthy HIV-negative adult donors. Caucasian adults living in Nashville, Tennessee, provided all samples. Deep-level assay runs were performed. Sorted subsets were amplified in replicate PCRs using about 200 ng DNA, some 31,000 T cell genomes. Sequencing was performed with immunoSEQ multiplex PCR; in TCRdb, only in-frame clones are kept and a portion is missing. This table has approximately 2.3 million clones, just over 90% appearing once.

The receptor's source is a man in his late teens or twenties in good health. Some clones in this sample may be carry-over from other donors' samples. The chain links TRBV7-3 to TRBJ2-5; weak D call: TRBD1 (6 bases). The sequencing input was naive CD4+ T cells from PBMCs. As to subset: CD45RA+ positively selected. The CDR3 coding sequence is TGTGCCAGCAGCTTAGGTTTGGGACACATCCAAGAGACCCAGTACTTC. Amino acids: CASSLGLGHIQETQYF. The variable domain in full, completed from reference TRBV7-3 and TRBJ2-5, reads GAGVSQTPSNKVTEKGKYVELRCDPISGHTALYWYRQSLGQGPEFLIYFQGTGAADDSGLPNDRFFAVRPEGSVSTLKIQRTERGDSAVYLCASSLGLGHIQETQYFGPGTRLLVL.